Below, 21 T cell receptor beta chains from the same sample are listed, as sequenced in a study of blood T cell repertoires in COVID-19. Method: immunoSEQ multiplex PCR; TCRdb's copy keeps in-frame clones and lacks some. Of 350,000 or so clones listed, under 95% are singletons. The material sequenced was PBMCs or T cells enriched from blood (not recorded which). The source of these receptors is a woman in her 30s who had recovered from COVID-19.

In regard to this clone: Other DNA sequences in the same sample also yield this CDR3. The chain uses TRBV11-2 and TRBJ2-1; D gene uncertain. Trimming left V 1 base short and J 4 bases short, with 8 bases between. Germline V gene sequence: CDR1 SGHAT, CDR2 FQNNGV. The CDR3 runs 14 residues. The CDR3 region has the DNA TGTGCCAGCAGCTTAGGTCCAGGATACAATGAGCAGTTCTTC. This encodes CASSLGPGYNEQFF.

The rearrangement links TRBV6-5 to TRBJ1-3; 8 bases fit TRBD1. CDR1 and CDR2 from the germline V gene are MNHEY and SVGAGI. The CDR3 covers 13 residues. V was clipped by 6 bases and J by 3 bases; unmatched bases: 1. CDR3: CASRDRVGNTIYF. The CDR3 region has the DNA TGTGCCAGCAGGGACAGGGTTGGAAACACCATATATTTT.

This chain connects TRBV11-2 to TRBJ1-1; weak D call: TRBD1 (5 bases). The CDR3 consists of 15 residues. Trimming left V 5 bases short and J 0 bases short, with 13 bases between. Germline lookup yields CDR1 SGHAT and CDR2 FQNNGV. The CDR3 bases are TGTGCCAGCAGCCCCCGGAGGGACCTGAACACTGAAGCTTTCTTT. Its translation is CASSPRRDLNTEAFF.

The chain employs TRBV19 and TRBJ1-2, with 7 positions matching TRBD1. CDR1 is LNHDA and CDR2 is SQIVND in the germline V gene (reference sequence). CDR3 length: 15 amino acids. After removal of 6 bases from V and 6 bases from J, the junction contained 13 bases not matched to a gene. The CDR3: CASSYDRERRHGYTF. In nucleotides, the CDR3 is TGTGCCAGTAGCTACGACAGGGAACGGCGGCATGGCTACACCTTC.

J is TRBJ2-3 and V is TRBV24-1; 12 nucleotides agree with TRBD2. Germline CDR1 is KGHDR and CDR2 is SFDVKD. The CDR3 is 17 amino acids. The trim removed 1 base at V and 2 bases at J, leaving 3 bases unmatched. Written as DNA, the CDR3 is TGTGCCACCAGTGATTTCGGACTAGCGGGGAACACAGATACGCAGTATTTT. Amino acids: CATSDFGLAGNTDTQYF.

The genes are TRBV28 and TRBJ1-1, with no clear D. The CDR3 is 12 residues long. The germline CDR1 and CDR2 sequences are MDHEN and SYDVKM. The V gene lost 2 bases and the J gene lost 5 bases, with 6 bases spanning the gap. In DNA, the CDR3 is TGTGCCAGCAGTTTAAGCGCGACTGAAGCTTTCTTT. Amino acids: CASSLSATEAFF.

The chain combines TRBV6-6 with TRBJ2-7, with D possibly matching TRBD1 (6 bases). This CDR3 region has 16 residues. Germline assignment: CDR1 MNHNY and CDR2 SVGAGI (reference sequence). The V and J ends lost 2 bases and 7 bases respectively, with 21 bases between them. The CDR3 DNA sequence: TGTGCCAGCAGTTACGCCTGGGGGCAGAACATCCCGGAGCAGTACTTC. This codes for CASSYAWGQNIPEQYF.

V usage is TRBV3-1 (or the pseudogene TRBV3-2) and J usage is TRBJ1-2; D gene unclear. This CDR3 region has 14 residues. Germline loops: CDR1 LGHDT, CDR2 YNNKEL (reference sequence). The ends were cut back, 0 bases at V and 3 bases at J, with 8 bases in the middle. The CDR3: CASSQDGRHYGYTF. In nucleotides, the CDR3 is TGTGCCAGCAGCCAAGATGGCAGGCACTATGGCTACACCTTC.

This chain joins TRBV5-1 and TRBJ1-1; D is possibly TRBD1 (6 bases). CDR1 is SGHRS and CDR2 is YFSETQ in the germline V gene. CDR3 length equals 13 residues. The V gene lost 7 bases and the J gene lost 4 bases, with 14 bases spanning the gap. The CDR3 loop is CASHAQGSTEAFF. CDR3 nucleotide sequence: TGCGCCAGCCATGCACAGGGCAGCACTGAAGCTTTCTTT.

This sequence joins TRBV4-1 and TRBJ1-4; D is perhaps TRBD1 (5 bases). V lost 1 base and J 8 bases, leaving 14 bases between the germline ends. CDR1 MGHRA and CDR2 YSYEKL come from the germline V gene. The CDR3 is made up of 15 amino acids. CDR3 nucleotides: TGCGCCAGCAGCCAAGTTAGTAGGGAGGGGGAAAAACTGTTTTTT. Translating gives CASSQVSREGEKLFF.

The rearrangement uses TRBV10-3 and TRBJ1-5; tentative D call: TRBD1 (5 bases). Trimming removed 4 bases at V and 0 bases at J, with 7 bases between. The CDR3 loop spans 14 amino acids. CDR1 ENHRY and CDR2 SYGVKD come from the germline V gene. CDR3 amino acids: CAISGTYSNQPQHF. As DNA, the CDR3 is TGTGCCATCAGTGGGACATATAGCAATCAGCCCCAGCATTTT.

V is TRBV7-9 and J is TRBJ2-1, with 8 positions matching TRBD1. This CDR3 is 12 amino acids long. Per germline, CDR1 SEHNR and CDR2 FQNEAQ (reference sequence). J was trimmed by 10 bases and V by 5 bases; bases with no gene match: 4. Here the CDR3 reads CASSRQGNEQFF. The CDR3 nucleotides are TGTGCCAGCAGCCGACAGGGGAACGAGCAGTTCTTC.

V and J are TRBV4-3 and TRBJ1-4; D ambiguous. CDR3 length: 13 amino acids. Per germline, CDR1 LGHNA and CDR2 YSLEER. Trimming cost V 2 bases and J 4 bases, with 5 bases left between them. The CDR3 coding sequence is TGCGCCAGCAGCCAAAACAGTAATGAAAAACTGTTTTTT. Encoded protein: CASSQNSNEKLFF.

The chain employs TRBV2 and TRBJ1-3, with D uncertain. Germline V gives CDR1 SNHLY, CDR2 FYNNEI. The CDR3 runs 16 residues. V lost 7 bases and J 0 bases, leaving 16 bases between the germline ends. CDR3 loop: CASMLDLLNSGNTIYF. The DNA of the CDR3 is TGTGCCAGCATGCTAGATCTACTCAACTCTGGAAACACCATATATTTT.

A note on this clone: The same CDR3 arises from other DNA sequences in this sample as well. V gene TRBV28 combines with J gene TRBJ1-6; D possibly corresponds to TRBD1 (6 bases). V gave up 4 bases and J gave up 5 bases, with 6 bases separating them. The CDR3 covers 13 residues. CDR1 and CDR2 from the germline V gene are MDHEN and SYDVKM. CDR3 nucleotides: TGTGCCAGCAGTTCAGGGGATAATTCACCCCTCCACTTT. This gives the protein CASSSGDNSPLHF.

Remarks on this clone: In the same sample, other DNA sequences code for this CDR3. The gene calls are TRBV5-1 and TRBJ2-1; 13 bases agree with TRBD2. The germline V gene encodes CDR1 SGHRS and CDR2 YFSETQ. CDR3 size: 14 residues. The junction had 5 bases not matched to a gene; V was cut back by 4 bases and J by 10 bases. The CDR3 DNA reads as TGCGCCAGCAGCCCGGGGACTAGCGGGGACGAGCAGTTCTTC. Protein product: CASSPGTSGDEQFF.

The chain joins TRBV29-1 to TRBJ2-7; 8 nucleotides match TRBD1. The CDR3 runs to 12 residues. Germline CDR1 reads SQVTM; CDR2 reads ANQGSEA. The CDR3 sequence is CTVDRVWYEQYF. The CDR3 DNA follows: TGCACCGTGGACAGGGTGTGGTACGAGCAGTACTTC.

This clone was recorded a few times. At one end the junction does not follow the germline gene, possibly because of a read error. The CDR3 loop is CASSQDRAIYEQYF. The CDR3 coding sequence is TGCGCCAGCAGTCAAGACAGGGCGATATACGAGCAGTACTTC. The V call is TRBV4-1, the J call TRBJ2-7, with 7 bases that match TRBD1. The CDR3 extends over 14 amino acids. Per germline, CDR1 MGHRA and CDR2 YSYEKL.

V gene TRBV6-2 or TRBV6-3 combines with J gene TRBJ2-3, with TRBD2 matching over 8 bases. Germline V gives CDR1 MNHEY, CDR2 SVGEGT. This CDR3 has 17 amino acids. V lost 2 bases to trimming and J lost 1 base; unmatched junction nucleotides: 8. DNA of the CDR3: TGTGCCAGCAGTTACGGGGGTGGTAGCGGGGGCACAGATACGCAGTATTTT. It yields the protein CASSYGGGSGGTDTQYF.

This clone has just one count. The rearrangement joins TRBV5-1 to TRBJ2-3; D is perhaps TRBD2 (6 bases). Germline assignment: CDR1 SGHRS and CDR2 YFSETQ. The CDR3 runs 16 residues. Deletions cut 4 bases from V and 1 base from J, with 16 bases between. As DNA, the CDR3 is TGCGCCAGCAGCGAGGTGGAGGGGTTGCGCACAGATACGCAGTATTTT. It codes for CASSEVEGLRTDTQYF.

The CDR3 sequence is CASSLTSGILFGELFF. The CDR3 DNA reads TGCGCCAGCAGCTTGACTAGCGGGATTTTATTCGGGGAGCTGTTTTTT. The chain carries TRBV5-1 and TRBJ2-2; 10 bases are shared with TRBD2. The CDR3 spans 16 residues. Germline lookup yields CDR1 SGHRS and CDR2 YFSETQ. V was clipped by 1 base and J by 7 bases; unmatched bases: 7.